Below, 30 T cell receptor beta chains from the same sample are listed, as sequenced in a study of tumor-infiltrating lymphocytes in primary liver carcinoma. From unsorted bulk tissue weighing roughly 18-31 mg, DNA and RNA were co-extracted. Starting material of 500 to 600 ng total RNA yielded TCR beta cDNA via a constant-region primer. Employing slightly modified ARM-PCR, three nested multiplex PCR rounds were run, and these gave rise to the TCR beta libraries. The opening two PCR rounds, ten to eleven cycles each, paired TRBV1-TRBV30 forward primers with a C-beta reverse primer. TCRdb passed the multiplex PCR reads through MiXCR, listing each CDR3 protein once. The sample contains around 29,000 distinct CDR3 sequences, less than 80% of which appear only once. The sequenced material came from liver tumor tissue from sampling region 5. As to subset: tumor region T5, tumor centre. All receptors come from a man in his forties with primary liver carcinoma and hepatitis B virus infection.

This clonotype counts as medium-sized. The V and J genes are TRBV10-3 and TRBJ2-6, with 7 bases identical to TRBD1. The CDR3 is 15 residues long. J was trimmed by 0 bases and V by 8 bases; bases with no gene match: 4. Germline CDR1 ENHRY, CDR2 SYGVKD. CDR3 nucleotide sequence: TGTGCCATCTCCGGGACAGACTCTGGGGCCAACGTCCTGACTTTC. Translating gives CAISGTDSGANVLTF.

On this clonotype itself: One junction end disagrees with the germline gene, perhaps due to a read error. This chain uses TRBV11-2 with TRBJ2-6, with a weak D call TRBD1 (5 bases). The CDR3 sequence is 17 residues long. CDR1 and CDR2 from the germline V gene are SGHAT and FQNNGV. Here the CDR3 reads CASSLFLWHTGANVLTF. CDR3 sequence (DNA): TGTGCCAGCAGCCTTTTTCTGTGGCACACTGGGGCCAACGTTCTGACCTTC.

A word on this clonotype: One junction end does not reproduce the germline sequence, and a read error may be involved. V is TRBV6-2 or TRBV6-3 and J is TRBJ2-7, with a weak D call TRBD1 (6 bases). Germline lookup yields CDR1 MNHEY and CDR2 SVGEGT. This CDR3 comprises 15 residues. This chain's CDR3 is CASSYYLDRTYEQYF. For the CDR3, the DNA is TGTGCCAGCAGTTACTATCTAGACAGGACATACGAGCAATACTTC.

In this sample, this clonotype turned up a few times. This chain joins TRBV29-1 and TRBJ2-7, with D possibly being TRBD1 (7 bases). CDR3 length: 14 amino acids. Per germline, CDR1 SQVTM and CDR2 ANQGSEA. The V end was cut by 1 base, the J end by 5 bases, with 15 bases between. CDR3 bases: TGCAGCGTTGAAGGGACCAGGGGGAGGCACGAGCAGTACTTC. Its translation is CSVEGTRGRHEQYF.

With regard to this clonotype: At one boundary the junction diverges from the germline segment, which might be a read error. V gene TRBV11-2 combines with J gene TRBJ2-1, with TRBD2 as a possible D gene (6 bases). CDR3 length: 15 residues. Germline CDR1 reads SGHAT; CDR2 reads FQNNGV. The DNA of the CDR3 is TGTAGCAGCAGCTTAAATAGTGGGGGGTACAATGAGGAGTTCTTC. As protein: CSSSLNSGGYNEEFF.

This clonotype appeared a single time. At one end, the junction sequence differs from germline, possibly due to a read error. The J gene is TRBJ1-6, the V gene TRBV7-2, with D perhaps matching TRBD1 (5 bases). The CDR3 loop spans 16 amino acids. CDR1 is SGHTA and CDR2 is FQGNSA in the germline V gene. The CDR3 is CASSLEVTAGRSLLHF. CDR3 coding DNA: TGTGCCAGCAGCTTAGAGGTGACAGCCGGACGTTCACTCCTCCACTTT.

As for this clonotype: A much larger clone lies one base from this, so it may be a read error. V and J are TRBV12-3 or TRBV12-4 and TRBJ2-7; D not resolved. CDR3 length equals 14 residues. The chain's CDR3 is CASSLGKGSYEHYF. The CDR3 coding sequence is TGTGCCAGCAGTTTAGGGAAGGGCTCCTACGAGCATTACTTC.

This clonotype was counted once. The junction differs from germline at one of its ends, possibly a read error. V usage is TRBV4-2 and J usage is TRBJ1-1, with 9 bases fitting TRBD1. The CDR3 spans 15 residues. Germline V gene data show CDR1 as LGHNA and CDR2 as YNFKEQ. The CDR3 loop reads CANIPGPTGGGRALF. As DNA, the CDR3 is TGTGCCAACATCCCAGGCCCCACAGGGGGCGGGAGAGCTCTCTTT.

A remark on this clonotype: A read error may produce the germline difference seen at one junction end. J is TRBJ2-1 and V is TRBV11-2; 9 nucleotides align to TRBD2. Germline assignment: CDR1 SGHAT and CDR2 FQNNGV. The CDR3 contains 16 residues. CDR3: CTSSLGLLAGMNEQFF. In DNA form, the CDR3 reads TGCACCAGCAGCTTAGGGCTCCTAGCGGGGATGAATGAGCAGTTCTTC.

To note about this clonotype: This may be a read error, as it is one base from a much larger clone. The chain links TRBV15 to TRBJ2-7; perhaps D is TRBD1 or TRBD2 (6 bases each). CDR1 and CDR2 from the germline V gene are LNHNV and YYDKDF (reference sequence). CDR3 length equals 13 residues. The CDR3 DNA is TGTGCCACCAACAGAGAAGCTGGGGGGCTCCATAACTTC. The encoded protein is CATNREAGGLHNF.

This sequence joins TRBV6-1 and TRBJ2-1; no clear D gene. Trimming took off 6 bases at V and 1 base at J, with 10 bases between the two ends. Per the germline V gene, CDR1 is MNHNS and CDR2 is SASEGT. The CDR3 runs 14 residues. CDR3 coding DNA: TGTGCCAGCAGGGTCAGGACGTCCTACAATGAGCAGTTCTTC. It yields the protein CASRVRTSYNEQFF.

The chain links TRBV5-6 to TRBJ1-5; D remains ambiguous. V was cut by 0 bases and J by 6 bases, with 13 bases left in between. CDR3 length equals 15 residues. Germline lookup yields CDR1 SGHDT and CDR2 YYEEEE. Written as DNA, the CDR3 is TGTGCCAGCAGCTTGGTTGGGAAGCCCAGTCAGCCCCAGCATTTT. It yields the protein CASSLVGKPSQPQHF.

Turning to this clonotype: Given the absence of the conserved phenylalanine or tryptophan at the CDR3 end, a read error is likely. The chain joins TRBV6-5 to TRBJ2-5; a possible D gene is TRBD2 (6 bases). This CDR3 comprises 14 residues. Germline V gene sequence: CDR1 MNHEY, CDR2 SVGAGI. CDR3 amino acids: CASSYGGIQVTQYS. In nucleotides, the CDR3 is TGTGCTAGCAGTTACGGAGGGATCCAAGTGACCCAGTACTCC.

This clonotype occurred once. A junction boundary mismatches the germline segment, possibly from a read error. The J gene is TRBJ1-1, the V gene TRBV6-2 or TRBV6-3, with TRBD1 as a possible D gene (5 bases). The CDR3 runs 14 residues. Germline loops: CDR1 MNHEY, CDR2 SVGEGT. CDR3 protein: CASSHPGLNTGAFF. CDR3 DNA sequence: TGTGCCAGCAGTCACCCAGGGCTGAACACTGGAGCTTTCTTT.

A word on this clonotype: This CDR3 fails to terminate in the conserved phenylalanine or tryptophan, so it likely reflects a read error. The chain recombines TRBV4-1 with TRBJ2-2; 9 bases match TRBD2. The CDR3 runs to 17 residues. Per germline, CDR1 MGHRA and CDR2 YSYEKL. Here the CDR3 DNA reads TGCGCCAGCAGCCCCCGTGGCGGACTAGCGACCACCGGGAAGCTGTTTCTT. Protein sequence: CASSPRGGLATTGKLFL.

Many counts were recorded for this clonotype. The junction differs from germline at one of its ends, possibly a read error. The chain combines TRBV20-1 with TRBJ2-3; 11 bases fit TRBD2. The germline V gene encodes CDR1 DFQATT and CDR2 SNEGSKA (reference sequence). The CDR3 extends over 11 amino acids. For the CDR3, the DNA is TGCAGTGCTAGAGCCGGGACTAGCGGAAATTTT. Translating it yields CSARAGTSGNF.

This clonotype showed up many times. This chain joins TRBV6-6 and TRBJ2-2; D unclear. The germline V gene encodes CDR1 MNHNY and CDR2 SVGAGI (reference sequence). This CDR3 is 15 amino acids long. Between the trimmed V and J ends, which lost 6 bases and 3 bases, there was a span of 14 bases. CDR3 sequence reads: CASSKDAGYTGELFF. The CDR3 DNA follows: TGTGCCAGCAGCAAAGATGCCGGATACACCGGGGAGCTGTTTTTT.

In this sample, this clonotype turned up many times. This chain joins TRBV25-1 and TRBJ2-7, with TRBD2 as a possible D gene (5 bases). The CDR3 spans 13 residues. Germline V gene lookup returns CDR1 MGHDK and CDR2 SYGVNS. Trimming stripped 6 bases from V and 5 bases from J, with 14 bases between. For the CDR3, the DNA is TGTGCCAGCAGCACTATCGAAGCGGACGAGCAGTACTTC. This sequence encodes CASSTIEADEQYF.

About this clonotype itself: An end of the junction differs from the germline gene, which may be a read error. The chain uses TRBV4-2 and TRBJ1-1, with D perhaps TRBD1 (6 bases). The CDR3 length is 17 residues. Germline lookup yields CDR1 LGHNA and CDR2 YNFKEQ. CDR3 coding DNA: TGTGCCAGCAGTCAAGGGTACGGACAGAGTTTTTGGACTGAAGCTTTCTTT. It specifies CASSQGYGQSFWTEAFF.

For this clonotype: One end of the junction does not line up with germline, which may come from a read error. The genes are TRBV6-5 and TRBJ2-7, with D perhaps TRBD1 or TRBD2 (5 bases each). CDR3 size: 13 residues. Looked up from germline, CDR1 is MNHEY and CDR2 is SVGAGI. The CDR3 reads CASSYWTGDEKYF. The CDR3, as DNA: TGTGCCAGCAGCTACTGGACTGGGGACGAGAAGTACTTC.

This clonotype has just one count. Because the CDR3 is missing its conserved closing phenylalanine or tryptophan, this is likely a read error. It is unclear where the CDR3 begins or ends on the DNA, so no DNA is shown, and the CDR3 is as TCRdb lists it. J is TRBJ2-7 and V is TRBV13; the table's D call of TRBD2 was not tested on the DNA. The CDR3 spans 17 amino acids, including both terminal residues. CDR1 is PRHDT, CDR2 FYEKMQ, per germline (reference sequence). The CDR3 sequence: CASSLQLSGRTAYEQHL.

This clonotype turned up a few times. V usage is TRBV19 and J usage is TRBJ2-7; weak D call: TRBD2 (6 bases). Per the germline V gene, CDR1 is LNHDA and CDR2 is SQIVND (reference sequence). V was clipped by 3 bases and J by 3 bases, with 18 bases between them. CDR3 length equals 16 residues. The CDR3, as DNA: TGTGCCAGTAGTATTGGGCCTTCTGCGGGGCGCTACGAGCAGTACTTC. Translating it yields CASSIGPSAGRYEQYF.

This clonotype was seen a single time. The CDR3 does not close with the conserved phenylalanine or tryptophan, likely indicating a read error. This chain links TRBV4-1 with TRBJ2-1; no clear D gene. This CDR3 spans 15 amino acids. The germline gives CDR1 MGHRA, CDR2 YSYEKL. The CDR3 nucleotides are TGCACCAGCAGCACGCTCGGTAACAACAACAATGAGCAGTTCCTC. It is translated as CTSSTLGNNNNEQFL.

This clonotype was recorded once. The CDR3 DNA reads as TGTGCCACCAGCATCTGGACAGGGGGTAAAGAGACCCAGTACTTC. It yields the protein CATSIWTGGKETQYF. The chain joins TRBV15 to TRBJ2-5, with 10 bases identical to TRBD1. The CDR3 length is 15 residues. Germline trimming cut 4 bases from V and 3 bases from J; bases unmatched to any gene: 5. Germline values: CDR1 LNHNV, CDR2 YYDKDF (reference sequence).

The chain uses TRBV6-6 and TRBJ1-5, with a weak D call TRBD1 (5 bases). Per the germline V gene, CDR1 is MNHNY and CDR2 is SVGAGI (reference sequence). The V and J ends lost 10 bases and 11 bases respectively, with 24 bases between them. The CDR3 runs to 14 residues. This chain's CDR3 is CANRLTGNTESQHF. The CDR3 DNA reads as TGTGCCAACAGGCTAACAGGAAATACCGAGTCCCAGCATTTT.

Comment on this clonotype: Relative to the germline gene, one junction end is altered; a read error may explain this. The chain is built from TRBV6-2 or TRBV6-3 and TRBJ1-1; a possible D gene is TRBD1 (6 bases). Germline CDR1 and CDR2: MNHEY and SVGEGT. CDR3 size: 15 residues. CDR3: CANSYRRGLNIEASF. Here the CDR3 DNA reads TGTGCCAACAGTTACAGGCGGGGGCTGAACATTGAAGCTTCCTTT.

This clonotype was detected ten times or more. Being one base from a much bigger clone, this may be a read error. The J gene is TRBJ1-5, the V gene TRBV10-3, with a possible D match to TRBD1 (5 bases). This CDR3 spans 15 amino acids. Germline CDR1 reads ENHRY; CDR2 reads SYGVKD. The V end was cut by 10 bases, the J end by 1 base, with 17 bases between. The CDR3 here is CATGDRLTSNQPQHF. The CDR3 DNA follows: TGTGCCACCGGGGACCGTTTAACCAGCAATCAGCCCCAGCATTTT.

With regard to this clonotype: Relative to the germline gene, one junction end is altered; a read error may explain this. V and J are TRBV11-2 and TRBJ2-2; 7 bases line up with TRBD2. Germline V lookup: CDR1 SGHAT, CDR2 FQNNGV. The CDR3 sequence is 15 residues long. The CDR3 DNA reads TGTGCCGGCAGCCCCAGTCGGGAGGTAATGGGGGAGCTGCTTTTT. Translated: CAGSPSREVMGELLF.

This clonotype was picked up a small number of times. One end of the junction fails to match germline, which may point to a read error. This chain links TRBV4-2 with TRBJ2-3; 10 bases are a match to TRBD2. The CDR3 is 18 amino acids. Germline V CDR1 and CDR2: LGHNA, YNFKEQ. CDR3 sequence reads: CASSQVALLAGATDTQCF. Written as DNA, the CDR3 is TGTGCCAGTAGCCAAGTGGCGCTTCTAGCGGGAGCGACAGATACGCAATGTTTT.

As for this clonotype: Lacking the conserved final phenylalanine or tryptophan, this CDR3 likely reflects a read error. The rearrangement joins TRBV10-3 to TRBJ1-2; D is uncertain. Trimming took off 4 bases at V and 1 base at J, with 7 bases between the two ends. Germline V CDR1 and CDR2: ENHRY, SYGVKD. The CDR3 sequence is 13 residues long. The CDR3 sequence is CAISGQVNYGYTC. The CDR3 DNA sequence: TGTGCCATCAGTGGGCAGGTTAACTATGGCTACACCTGC.